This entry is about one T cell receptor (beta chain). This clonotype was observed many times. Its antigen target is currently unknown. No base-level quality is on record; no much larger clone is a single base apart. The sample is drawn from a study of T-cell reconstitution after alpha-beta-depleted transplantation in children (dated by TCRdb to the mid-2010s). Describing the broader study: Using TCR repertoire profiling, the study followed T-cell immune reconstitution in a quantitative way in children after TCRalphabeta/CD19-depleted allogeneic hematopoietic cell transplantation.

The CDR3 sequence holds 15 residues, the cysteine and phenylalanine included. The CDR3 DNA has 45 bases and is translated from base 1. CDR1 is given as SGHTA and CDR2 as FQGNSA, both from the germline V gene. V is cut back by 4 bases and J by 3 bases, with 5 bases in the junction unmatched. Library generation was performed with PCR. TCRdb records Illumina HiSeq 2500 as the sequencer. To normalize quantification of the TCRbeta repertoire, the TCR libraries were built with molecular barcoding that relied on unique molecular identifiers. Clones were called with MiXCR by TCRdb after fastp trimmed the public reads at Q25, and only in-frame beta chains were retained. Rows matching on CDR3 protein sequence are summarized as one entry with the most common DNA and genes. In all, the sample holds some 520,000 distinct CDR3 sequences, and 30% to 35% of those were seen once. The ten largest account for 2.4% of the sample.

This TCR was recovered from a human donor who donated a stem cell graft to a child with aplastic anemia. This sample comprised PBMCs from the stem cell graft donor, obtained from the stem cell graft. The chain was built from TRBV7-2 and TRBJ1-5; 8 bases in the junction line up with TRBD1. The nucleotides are TGTGCCAGCAGCTCCGGACAGGGTACCAATCAGCCCCAGCATTTT. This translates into CASSSGQGTNQPQHF.